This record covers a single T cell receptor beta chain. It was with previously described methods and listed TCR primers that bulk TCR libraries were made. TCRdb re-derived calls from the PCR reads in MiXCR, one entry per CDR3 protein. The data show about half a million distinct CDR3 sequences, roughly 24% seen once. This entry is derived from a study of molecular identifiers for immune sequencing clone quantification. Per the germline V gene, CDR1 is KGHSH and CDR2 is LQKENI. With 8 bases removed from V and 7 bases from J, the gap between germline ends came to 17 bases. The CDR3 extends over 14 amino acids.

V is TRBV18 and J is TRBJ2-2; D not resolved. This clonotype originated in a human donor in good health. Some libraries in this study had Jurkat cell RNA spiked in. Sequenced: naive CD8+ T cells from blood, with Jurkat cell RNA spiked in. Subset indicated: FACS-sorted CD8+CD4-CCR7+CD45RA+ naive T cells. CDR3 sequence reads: CASTLSTGLGELFF. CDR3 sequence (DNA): TGTGCCAGCACACTGAGTACCGGGCTCGGGGAGCTGTTTTTT.